A selection of T cell receptor beta chains follows, all from one sample in a study of blood T cells in healthy people across ages. Via MiXCR, TCRdb re-called the 5' RACE reads, giving one row per CDR3 protein. The table lists approximately 1,700,000 distinct CDR3 sequences, about two fifths of them singletons. The sequencing input was blood. The receptors shown here come from a human donor in good health. The CDR3 runs from the conserved cysteine through the conserved F or W. The order of the fields is V gene, J gene, clone size, CDR3 protein. Clone size appears in some rows only: once, few, many, or a class for an expanded clone.

TRBV2	TRBJ2-3	-	CASIYVITDTQYF
TRBV20-1	TRBJ2-3	few	CSASWTTTDTQYF
TRBV5-1	TRBJ2-5	many	CASSSTGTAQETQYF
TRBV21-1	TRBJ1-2	once	CASISQGDSQDYTF
TRBV20-1	TRBJ2-5	-	CSASSTSGGLNQETQYF
TRBV12-3/TRBV12-4	TRBJ1-1	-	CASSTSSELTVNTEAFF
TRBV5-1	TRBJ1-5	-	CASSTGPGRNQPQHF
TRBV28	TRBJ2-1	few	CASSLSTPTYNEQFF
TRBV10-3	TRBJ1-2	-	CAISQEGGYTF
TRBV5-6	TRBJ2-7	few	CASRLGRGSYEQYF
TRBV12-3/TRBV12-4	TRBJ2-3	few	CASAERGGDTQYF
TRBV20-1	TRBJ1-3	-	CSADRGRGRRSGNTIYF